This entry describes one T cell receptor (beta chain). The antigen remains undetermined. The data belong to a study of brain T cells in children with intractable seizures. Study results and caveats: HCMV serostatus was not known, and viral specificity came from CDR3 similarity only.

CDR1 is KGHDR, CDR2 SFDVKD, per germline. Trimming removed 11 bases from V and 6 bases from J, with 12 bases in between. The CDR3 runs 12 residues. Sequencing used immunoSEQ multiplex PCR; TCRdb keeps in-frame clones, though not all of them. The repertoire holds 88,000 or so clones, with under 95% as singletons. The receptor was derived from a girl between 2 and 10 years old with Rasmussen encephalitis and intractable seizures. The rearrangement uses TRBV24-1 and TRBJ1-4; D gene ambiguous. Material: peripheral blood, obtained at surgery. This CDR3 is CANGVRYEKLFF. Written as DNA, the CDR3 is TGTGCCAACGGGGTCAGGTATGAAAAACTGTTTTTT.